This TCR beta chain was identified in a study of T-cell memory formation after mild COVID-19 (dated by TCRdb to the early 2020s). About the study as a whole: Most TCR sequence clusters were specific to one of the two donors. In two donors, T-cell clones that expanded and contracted after mild COVID-19 were followed by sequencing TCRalpha and TCRbeta repertoires longitudinally. Two young, previously healthy adult volunteers made up the cohort, one male and one female.

The CDR3 starts with the cysteine, ends with the phenylalanine, and has 14 residues. Of all the DNA, just the CDR3 is kept, 42 bases in frame from base 1. Based on the germline V gene, the CDR1 and CDR2 sequences are SNHLY and FYNNEI. Cut back by 7 bases and 0 bases, the V and J ends lie 13 bases apart. Sequencing was performed on an Illumina NovaSeq 6000. Using 5'RACE with constant-segment primers, TCRalpha and TCRbeta cDNA libraries were constructed, with sample barcodes and unique molecular identifiers added in the process. RNA was extracted from every sample with Trizol reagent. The libraries were amplified in two PCR steps, and the second step added a second sample barcode and Illumina TruSeq adapters. Sequencing of libraries was performed on an Illumina NovaSeq with 2 x 150 bp paired-end reads. In the paper's pipeline: Reads were demultiplexed and collapsed into UMI-guided consensus sequences with migec v1.2.7. With mixcr v2.1.11, UMI consensuses were aligned to TRA and TRB V and J templates and assembled into clonotypes. A clonotype was counted as expanded or contracted only when both edgeR and NoisET called the clonotype significant, with the noise models trained on biological replicates. For edgeR calls, the thresholds were a false discovery rate-adjusted p below 0.01 and a log2 fold-change of 1. As an exploratory analysis of dynamics, PCA with hierarchical clustering was applied to max-normalized trajectories of the 1000 most abundant clonotypes. The CD4 or CD8 phenotype of responding clones was assigned using the separately sequenced CD4+ and CD8+ repertoires. The public reads were quality trimmed at Q25 with fastp and then assembled into clones with MiXCR by TCRdb, keeping productive beta chains. Duplicate CDR3 protein sequences are folded into a single record with the most common DNA and genes. The V and J calls here are based on TCRdb, not the publication. The sample table contains about 410,000 distinct CDR3 sequences; only one count was recorded for about a sixth of them. Roughly 21% of the sample rests with the top ten.

The investigation overall reported the following: SARS-CoV-2 specificity was not confirmed for the second-wave clones peaking on day 37. Contracting CD4+ clones turned up mainly in the CM and EM memory subsets, whereas EMRA was where CD8+ clones were enriched. Only two mild cases were covered in the study, and larger cohorts including severe cases with pre-infection samples were considered necessary. Balanced CD4/CD8 phenotypes were observed for clones contracting from day 15 to 85, whereas a bias towards CD4+ was observed for a second wave of clones expanding from day 15 to 37. Some responding clones were found in pre-infection memory, which suggests that pre-existing cross-reactive memory T cells took part in the SARS-CoV-2 response.

Ficoll-Paque density gradient centrifugation was the method used to isolate PBMCs. This clonotype appeared a few times. The specificity of this receptor is unknown. Nothing much larger sits one base from this clone, and base qualities are not available. Rearrangement joined TRBV2 to TRBJ2-7; perhaps TRBD1 is the D gene, with 6 bases matching. This clonotype was sampled from a man between 18 and 29 years old who had mild COVID-19 (a few samples of this study predate the infection). The sample titles of this study are shuffled in the database, so cell type and time point are left out; the donor was told from shared clones. Sequencing was carried out using PBMCs or a T cell subset sorted from them (not recorded which). The CDR3: CASKGNRDSYEQYF. The nucleotides are TGTGCCAGCAAAGGGAACAGGGACTCCTACGAGCAGTACTTC.